The clone carrying this T cell receptor (beta chain) was observed a handful of times. Its target is unknown. The sample comes from a study of beta chain features in type 1 diabetes. General study findings and limits: Among all four CD4+ subsets, Type 1 diabetes patients had TCRB CDR3s that were moderately but significantly shorter.

Germline loops: CDR1 SEHNR, CDR2 FQNEAQ (reference sequence). There are 15 residues in the CDR3. With V trimmed by 3 bases and J by 8 bases, 6 bases remained unmatched. The entirety of the isolated RNA underwent reverse transcription, so expressed TCRB transcripts were sequenced. The repertoire was sequenced with immunoSEQ multiplex PCR; TCRdb's copy has only in-frame clones and lacks some. This sample has roughly 330,000 clones, with roughly 14% found just once. Researchers reported sorting CD4+ naive, central memory, regulatory and stem cell-like memory cells via CD45RO/CCR7/CD25/CD127/CD95/CD27. The sample comprised naive CD4+ T cells from blood. The source of this sequence is a young woman with type 1 diabetes. The chain joins TRBV7-9 to TRBJ2-1; 11 bases fit TRBD1. For the CDR3, the DNA is TGTGCCAGCAGCTTTACCGGGACAGGGGGGGATGAGCAGTTCTTC. This translates into CASSFTGTGGDEQFF. Looking up the rest from reference TRBV7-9 and TRBJ2-1 gives the full variable domain: DTGVSQNPRHKITKRGQNVTFRCDPISEHNRLYWYRQTLGQGPEFLTYFQNEAQLEKSRLLSDRFSAERPKGSFSTLEIQRTEQGDSAMYLCASSFTGTGGDEQFFGPGTRLTVL.